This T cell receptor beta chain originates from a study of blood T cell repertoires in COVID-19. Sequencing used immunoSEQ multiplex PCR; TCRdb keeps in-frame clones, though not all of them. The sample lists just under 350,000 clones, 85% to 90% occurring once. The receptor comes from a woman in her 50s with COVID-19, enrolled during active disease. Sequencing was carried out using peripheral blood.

In nucleotides, the CDR3 is TGTGCCAGTAGTAAGGACAGGCCGTCCACAGATACGCAGTATTTT. This encodes CASSKDRPSTDTQYF. The chain carries TRBV19 and TRBJ2-3, with 7 bases lining up with TRBD1. The CDR3 sequence is 15 residues long. Germline V gives CDR1 LNHDA, CDR2 SQIVND (reference sequence). V trimming: 4 bases; J trimming: 2 bases; junction bases outside the gene matches: 6.